One and the same sample provided the 2 T cell receptor beta chains below, sequenced in a study of CD8 T cells in Susac syndrome. After extraction with the RNeasy kit, about 0.45 to 1 ug of the RNA was reverse transcribed using random hexamers. TCRdb re-called the immunoSEQ multiplex PCR reads with MiXCR, one entry per CDR3 protein. In the table there are 150,000 or so distinct CDR3 sequences, about 94% of which are singletons. Input material: CD4+ T cells from PBMCs. Every receptor here comes from a human donor in good health.

This clonotype has only a few counts. J is TRBJ2-5 and V is TRBV18; tentative D call: TRBD2 (5 bases). This CDR3 region has 13 residues. Germline V gene data show CDR1 as KGHSH and CDR2 as LQKENI. Between the trimmed V and J ends, which lost 3 bases and 3 bases, there was a span of 8 bases. CDR3 amino acids: CASSPGLEETQYF. The CDR3 DNA reads as TGTGCCAGCTCACCCGGACTGGAAGAGACCCAGTACTTC.

The chain couples TRBV3-1 to TRBJ2-1, with 7 bases that match TRBD2. Per the germline V gene, CDR1 is LGHDT and CDR2 is YNNKEL (reference sequence). The CDR3 extends over 18 amino acids. Trimming took 1 base from V and 4 from J; bases not matched to a gene: 13. The CDR3 protein is CASSQGGASGAYYNEQFF. DNA for the CDR3: TGTGCCAGCAGCCAAGGAGGCGCCAGCGGGGCCTATTACAATGAGCAGTTCTTC.